Given below is one TCR beta chain in context. The antigen this receptor binds is unknown. Within one base of it there is no much larger clone, and no base qualities were kept. The donors were about 40 Caucasian individuals from Russia, aged roughly 6 to 100 years, who were systemically healthy. Ten milliliters of peripheral blood were drawn from each donor into EDTA-treated Vacutainer tubes. Ficoll-Paque density-gradient centrifugation was used to isolate PBMCs, with at least 7 million obtained per sample. Total RNA, at least 6 micrograms per sample, was extracted from PBMCs with Trizol reagent. The percentages of naive CD45RAhigh/CD27high T cells were determined by flow cytometry on a PBMC aliquot from every donor. This record comes from a study of blood T cells in healthy people across ages (dated by TCRdb to between 2015 and 2016). Some background on the complete study: In model experiments, template switching captured roughly one uniquely barcoded TCR beta cDNA molecule for every two T cells. Two additional independent replicas of 1 million unique cDNA reads from the same blood draw were analyzed for two donors (one aged 18 to 30 and one aged 80 or older). Donors were grouped into four age groups: young (average 16 years), middle-aged (over 35), aged (over 55) and long-lived (just over 80). The study measured age-related changes in TCR beta repertoire diversity using deep sequencing normalized with unique cDNA molecular identifiers.

From a lookup of the germline V gene (reference sequence), CDR1 and CDR2 are SEHNR and FQNEAQ. The germline ends are 10 bases apart after V is trimmed by 2 bases and J by 6 bases. The CDR3 holds 14 amino acids from the cysteine to the phenylalanine. Left in the record is the CDR3 DNA by itself, 42 bases read in frame from the first base. What the work shows at the level of the full study, not this receptor alone: As age increased, observed TCR beta diversity per million T cells dropped in a roughly linear way, and a significant reduction was already evident by age 40. Donor CMV infection status was unknown, potentially confounding age-related changes in expanded clonotypes. Estimates of total diversity based on one million sequenced T cells were regarded as lower bounds and as underestimates. Compared with the aged group, the long-lived group had more naive CD4+ T cells, fewer expanded clones and increased TCR diversity, a pattern suggesting age selection. Observed TCR beta diversity correlated strongly with the percentage of naive T cells measured by flow cytometry. Conclusive comparison of naive and antigen-experienced compartments was prevented by the profiling of bulk unsorted PBMCs.

The library was produced with 5' RACE. Sequencing used an Illumina HiSeq 2500. A second PCR of about 7 to 12 cycles was run with a J-beta primer mix and a sample-barcoded 5' primer. A template-switch 5' adaptor carrying 12 random nucleotides introduced a unique molecular identifier onto each TCR beta cDNA molecule. At least 2.5 million CDR3-containing paired-end reads were obtained from each sample. All of the RNA was converted into first-strand cDNA using the Mint cDNA synthesis kit, with a TRBC-specific oligonucleotide serving as the primer. All cDNA was treated with uracil-DNA glycosylase and then went through a first 18-cycle PCR with the universal primers M1SS and BC2_uni_R. From the authors' description of their analysis: For normalization, 1 million high-quality reads, each with a distinct molecular identifier, were randomly selected from each sample. Reads with shared molecular identifiers were discarded instead of being binned into consensus sequences. MiTCR, set to a Q25 quality threshold and the strictest error-elimination algorithm, was used for CDR3 identification, clonotype clustering and error correction. A nonparametric unseen species model with Euler transformation was used to estimate a lower bound on total TCR beta diversity. TCRdb redid the processing of the public reads, applying fastp at Q25 and MiXCR, and retained in-frame beta chains. When rows share a CDR3 protein, they turn into one entry using the most common DNA and genes. The V and J calls here are based on TCRdb, not the publication. The sample records approximately 960,000 distinct CDR3 sequences, around 29% of which are singletons. About 9.4% of the sample comes from the top ten.

A further study also used this sample, focusing on T cells of mothers and their children. As that second paper reports: The donors were nine systemically healthy Caucasian individuals, made up of three mothers and their six children. cDNA synthesis used all of the extracted RNA, with roughly 1.5 ug of RNA in each 15 ul reaction. Sample barcodes and 2-4 random nucleotides were added via the M1S primer in the second PCR. Over 9 million TCR beta CDR3 reads were obtained for each mother, and approximately 3.2 million reads were obtained for each child. Thymic selection shapes the output of TCR recombination in a similar way in related and unrelated pairs, and inherited differences have a minor effect. Normalized repertoire overlap was always slightly but never significantly higher in related than unrelated mother-child pairs. With a sensitivity of approximately 100 clones per million clonotypes, no persistent microchimeric T cell clones were detected. Deep NGS was used in the study to compare the TCR beta repertoires of mothers and children and to look for features that separate related mother-child pairs from unrelated individuals. The mean age was roughly 44 +/- 4 years for the mothers and roughly 11 +/- 4 years for the children. After adapters were ligated using NEBNext reagents, the libraries underwent 100+100 nt paired-end sequencing on an Illumina HiSeq 2000. To prevent cross-contamination, the mother and child libraries were prepared a month apart and were sequenced in separate runs. For each donor, between 500,000 and 2,000,000 distinct TCR beta clonotypes were identified. Naive TCR beta clonotypes were estimated from low-frequency clonotypes matched to each donor's FACS-determined naive share, without sorting.

This chain joins TRBV7-9 to TRBJ1-4; no D segment can be confidently identified. The clonotype originates from a woman aged 40 to 50 in good health. The sample taken for sequencing was blood. The CDR3 reads CASSLMARDEKLFF. Read as DNA, the sequence is TGTGCCAGCAGCTTAATGGCTCGGGATGAAAAACTGTTTTTT.